The 21 T cell receptor beta chains presented below share a single source sample, sequenced in a study of blood T cell repertoires in COVID-19. Sequenced by immunoSEQ multiplex PCR; TCRdb stores in-frame clones only, minus some. The sample lists roughly 100,000 clones, over 80% occurring once. Sequenced sample: peripheral blood. The receptors stem from an elderly man with acute or convalescent COVID-19.

The rearrangement uses TRBV25-1 and TRBJ1-1; a weak D match, TRBD1 (5 bases). CDR3 length: 12 amino acids. Trimming stripped 5 bases from V and 8 bases from J, with 12 bases between. CDR1 and CDR2 from the germline V gene are MGHDK and SYGVNS. The CDR3 coding sequence is TGTGCCAGCAGTCCCCTGGGGGGAGAAGCTTTCTTT. Protein sequence: CASSPLGGEAFF.

The rearrangement links TRBV28 to TRBJ1-2, with TRBD1 identical over 9 bases. The CDR3 contains 15 residues. CDR1 is MDHEN, CDR2 SYDVKM, per germline. The V segment lost 4 bases and the J segment 4 bases; nucleotides outside the gene matches: 7. CDR3 residues: CASSSGQGSVYGYTF. Written as DNA, the CDR3 is TGTGCCAGCAGTTCCGGACAGGGGAGTGTCTATGGCTACACCTTC.

This chain links TRBV2 with TRBJ1-2, with TRBD1 matching over 7 bases. The CDR3 is 14 amino acids. Germline values: CDR1 SNHLY, CDR2 FYNNEI. V lost 5 bases and J lost 8; bases outside the gene matches: 11. The CDR3 DNA follows: TGTGCCAGCAGTTACGACCGGGACAGAAGCGGCTACACCTTC. This codes for CASSYDRDRSGYTF.

This chain joins TRBV2 and TRBJ2-1; 11 nucleotides line up with TRBD2. Germline lookup yields CDR1 SNHLY and CDR2 FYNNEI. V lost 7 bases to trimming and J lost 3 bases; unmatched junction nucleotides: 5. The CDR3 consists of 15 residues. The CDR3 region is CASKSGLAVYNEQFF. The CDR3 region has the DNA TGTGCCAGCAAATCGGGACTAGCGGTCTACAATGAGCAGTTCTTC.

In nucleotides, the CDR3 is TGTGCCAGCAGCTTCAAACTAGCGGGCTACAATGAGCAGTTCTTC. Translation gives CASSFKLAGYNEQFF. The gene calls are TRBV7-3 and TRBJ2-1; the match to TRBD2 covers 9 bases. There are 15 residues in the CDR3. The V gene end was trimmed by 3 bases and the J gene end by 3 bases; junction bases not matched to a gene: 3. Germline V CDR1 and CDR2: SGHTA, FQGTGA.

The chain links TRBV24-1 to TRBJ2-2; 9 bases line up with TRBD1. Per germline, CDR1 KGHDR and CDR2 SFDVKD. The CDR3 spans 19 residues. Losses at the gene ends were 6 bases for V and 2 bases for J; bases not matched to a gene: 15. The CDR3 here is CATSPRDRDVGTNTGELFF. CDR3 DNA sequence: TGTGCCACCAGTCCCCGGGACAGGGATGTTGGTACTAACACCGGGGAGCTGTTTTTT.

This clone was counted once. The DNA of the CDR3 is TGCGCCAGCAGCTTGGGGCGGCTGGAGACCCAGTACTTC. Protein sequence: CASSLGRLETQYF. This sequence joins TRBV5-1 and TRBJ2-5; D not certain. Germline V gene data show CDR1 as SGHRS and CDR2 as YFSETQ. The ends were cut back, 0 bases at V and 5 bases at J, with 8 bases in the middle. The CDR3 loop spans 13 amino acids.

The chain carries TRBV6-5 and TRBJ1-1, with TRBD1 as a possible D gene (6 bases). V was pared by 10 bases and J by 1 base, with 19 bases between. The germline gives CDR1 MNHEY, CDR2 SVGAGI. The CDR3 contains 15 residues. Written as DNA, the CDR3 is TGTGCCACAATTGGGGGATGGACAGAGAACACTGAAGCTTTCTTT. It is translated as CATIGGWTENTEAFF.

V and J are TRBV18 and TRBJ2-2, with 12 bases identical to TRBD2. J gave up 6 bases and V 0 bases, and 5 bases lay outside the gene matches. In germline, CDR1 is KGHSH, CDR2 LQKENI. The CDR3 is made up of 17 amino acids. The CDR3 reads CASSPPGLAGFAGELFF. The CDR3, as DNA: TGTGCCAGCTCACCACCCGGACTAGCGGGATTTGCCGGGGAGCTGTTTTTT.

The V gene is TRBV25-1, the J gene TRBJ2-3, with TRBD1 matching over 7 bases. J lost 7 bases, V lost 5 bases, and 6 bases had no gene match. This CDR3 is built from 13 residues. Germline V gene data show CDR1 as MGHDK and CDR2 as SYGVNS. For the CDR3, the DNA is TGTGCCAGCAGTAATACAGGGGTAAATACGCAGTATTTT. Protein product: CASSNTGVNTQYF.

The rearrangement links TRBV7-9 to TRBJ2-5; 8 bases are a match to TRBD2. With 5 bases clipped from V and 5 bases from J, the junction kept 10 bases outside the gene matches. This CDR3 is built from 15 residues. Germline V CDR1 and CDR2: SEHNR, FQNEAQ (reference sequence). CDR3 nucleotide sequence: TGTGCCAGCAGCCTCGCGGCGGGAGGCGGGGAGACCCAGTACTTC. Translating gives CASSLAAGGGETQYF.

The V gene is TRBV6-5, the J gene TRBJ1-1; possibly TRBD1 for D (6 bases). This CDR3 has 13 amino acids. Trimming cost V 0 bases and J 8 bases, with 10 bases left between them. Looked up from germline, CDR1 is MNHEY and CDR2 is SVGAGI. CDR3 loop: CASSYSPGEEAFF. The CDR3 bases are TGTGCCAGCAGTTACTCTCCAGGGGAAGAAGCTTTCTTT.

The chain joins TRBV27 to TRBJ2-1; no definite D call. CDR3 length equals 14 residues. Trimming left V 0 bases short and J 4 bases short, with 7 bases between. CDR1 MNHEY and CDR2 SMNVEV come from the germline V gene (reference sequence). CDR3 amino acids: CASSLSRGYNEQFF. The CDR3 nucleotides read TGTGCCAGCAGTTTATCTCGCGGTTACAATGAGCAGTTCTTC.

The V call is TRBV4-3, the J call TRBJ1-4; D call uncertain. V lost 1 base, J lost 2 bases, and 14 bases lay in between. The CDR3 has 17 amino acids. CDR1 and CDR2 (germline): LGHNA, YSLEER. The CDR3 protein is CASSQAYPRVTNEKLFF. The CDR3, as DNA: TGCGCCAGCAGCCAAGCATACCCTCGGGTGACTAATGAAAAACTGTTTTTT.

This clone was detected only once. The chain is built from TRBV5-6 and TRBJ1-2; 9 bases fit TRBD1. V was clipped by 4 bases and J by 3 bases; unmatched bases: 1. The CDR3 has 13 amino acids. CDR1 and CDR2 from the germline V gene are SGHDT and YYEEEE. The chain's CDR3 is CASSRTGDYGYTF. The DNA of the CDR3 is TGTGCCAGCAGCCGGACAGGGGACTATGGCTACACCTTC.

This clone has only a few counts. The chain has TRBV10-3 and TRBJ2-2; D remains unclear. This CDR3 contains 15 residues. The V end was cut by 0 bases, the J end by 3 bases, with 8 bases between. Germline V gene sequence: CDR1 ENHRY, CDR2 SYGVKD. CDR3 coding DNA: TGTGCCATCAGTGAGTCGTTAGCAGACACCGGGGAGCTGTTTTTT. Its translation is CAISESLADTGELFF.

The chain uses TRBV4-2 and TRBJ2-1; the D gene is possibly TRBD2 (5 bases). Trimming took 0 bases from V and 4 from J, leaving 16 bases between them. The CDR3 covers 17 residues. Germline V gives CDR1 LGHNA, CDR2 YNFKEQ. The CDR3 loop is CASSQDSGSDKYNEQFF. Here the CDR3 DNA reads TGTGCCAGCAGCCAAGATTCGGGGAGCGACAAATACAATGAGCAGTTCTTC.

CDR3 residues: CASSPNAGATDTQYF. The CDR3 DNA is TGTGCCAGCAGCCCAAATGCGGGGGCCACAGATACGCAGTATTTT. The chain recombines TRBV11-3 with TRBJ2-3; a possible D gene is TRBD2 (7 bases). This CDR3 has 15 amino acids. Trimming removed 5 bases at V and 2 bases at J, with 14 bases between. Germline V CDR1 and CDR2: SGHNT, YENEEA.

The V call is TRBV6-4, the J call TRBJ1-2, with 7 bases aligning to TRBD1. The CDR3 length is 15 residues. Germline-derived CDR1 and CDR2 are MRHNA and SNTAGT. V gave up 4 bases and J gave up 4 bases; unmatched junction bases: 9. CDR3 amino acids: CASSGGDSQIYGYTF. CDR3 nucleotides: TGTGCCAGCAGTGGGGGGGACAGCCAAATCTATGGCTACACCTTC.

In this sample, this clone turned up a few times. The chain is built from TRBV5-6 and TRBJ2-1, with 7 bases identical to TRBD1. The V segment lost 3 bases and the J segment 3 bases; nucleotides outside the gene matches: 6. Germline CDR1 is SGHDT and CDR2 is YYEEEE. The CDR3 consists of 15 residues. In DNA form, the CDR3 reads TGTGCCAGCAGCTACAGGGGTGCTGGCTACAATGAGCAGTTCTTC. Translation gives CASSYRGAGYNEQFF.

This clone has just a few counts. The chain recombines TRBV12-5 with TRBJ1-2, with D tentatively TRBD1 (5 bases). The CDR3 loop spans 12 amino acids. The V end lost 2 bases, the J end lost 11 bases, and 12 bases lay between the germline ends. Germline CDR1 LGHNT, CDR2 FRNRAP. This CDR3 reads CASGLPSQGYTF. The CDR3 coding sequence is TGTGCTAGTGGTTTGCCATCGCAGGGTTACACCTTC.